The entry that follows covers one T cell receptor beta chain sequence. Its antigen is unidentified. It is likely a read error, because the conserved phenylalanine at the end of the CDR3 is missing. The CDR3 extends over 15 amino acids. The germline V and J ends were trimmed by 0 bases and 2 bases, with 10 bases remaining between them. CDR1 and CDR2 from the germline V gene are SGHRS and YFSETQ. PCR was performed using 60 Vbeta and 13 Jbeta primers. TCRdb's copy holds only in-frame clones and misses some; the assay was immunoSEQ multiplex PCR. Of some 140,000 clones in the sample, about 74% were seen once. This sample was taken from a study of cytomegalovirus exposure and HLA in healthy donors. Study context: Earlier, 95 million to 140 million unique TCR beta sequences were recovered from approximately 180 million T cells by an analysis. Overall study findings and caveats: Later, TCR association rates were found to vary by HLA locus, highest for DRB1 and lowest for HLA-C.

The chain employs TRBV5-1 and TRBJ2-3, with D tentatively TRBD2 (6 bases). Sequences were obtained from PBMCs. The source of this sequence is a man aged 18 to 29 in good health and CMV-seropositive. This CDR3 is CASSLGTTYTDTQYV. The CDR3 nucleotides read TGCGCCAGCAGCTTGGGGACTACCTACACAGATACGCAGTATGTT.